This entry features one T cell receptor (beta chain) sequence. Germline CDR1 and CDR2: LNHDA and SQIVND (reference sequence). This CDR3 has 17 amino acids. Between the trimmed V and J ends, which lost 5 bases and 4 bases, there was a span of 20 bases. TCRdb keeps only in-frame clones here, not all; method: immunoSEQ multiplex PCR. The top ten hold roughly 0.13% of the sample, which has 2 million to 2.5 million clones, 95% seen once. The data are from a study of shared clonotypes between healthy human individuals. The sequencing input was naive CD4+ T cells sorted from blood. As for subset: CD45RA+ positively selected. The chain combines TRBV19 with TRBJ1-4, with D possibly TRBD1 on 6 matching bases. This TCR came from a man between 18 and 29 years old in good health. The CDR3, as DNA: TGTGCCAGTAGTGGACAGCGTATCCCCGAACTTAATGAAAAACTGTTTTTT. Protein sequence: CASSGQRIPELNEKLFF.